One sample yielded the 19 T cell receptor beta chains listed below, sequenced in a study of T cells in Graves' hyperthyroidism and ophthalmopathy (dated by TCRdb to the late 2010s). The method was multiplex PCR. TCRdb names Illumina HiSeq 2000 as the instrument used. The TCR beta CDR3 regions were amplified from the RNA transcripts. A first-round RT-PCR of the TCR CDR3 used the HTBI primer set with the Qiagen OneStep RT-PCR kit. TCRdb itself trimmed the public reads at Q25 with fastp, ran MiXCR and retained productive beta chains. Merged by CDR3 protein, the rows form single entries marked with the most common genes and DNA. This sample holds a few hundred thousand distinct CDR3 sequences; approximately 14% were observed only once. The ten largest clones represent 5.3% of the sample. Sequencing used blood. The receptor source for this set is a woman between 18 and 30 years old with Graves' hyperthyroidism.

This clonotype has a count of ten or more. The chain joins TRBV5-1 to TRBJ1-4; D unresolved. The CDR3 has 16 amino acids. Trimming took 0 bases from V and 0 from J, leaving 9 bases between them. Germline V gene sequence: CDR1 SGHRS, CDR2 YFSETQ. The CDR3 nucleotides are TGCGCCAGCAGCTTGGATTCGTGGACAACTAATGAAAAACTGTTTTTT. Protein sequence: CASSLDSWTTNEKLFF. The full variable domain, its missing parts supplied by reference TRBV5-1 and TRBJ1-4, is KAGVTQTPRYLIKTRGQQVTLSCSPISGHRSVSWYQQTPGQGLQFLFEYFSETQRNKGNFPGRFSGRQFSNSRSEMNVSTLELGDSALYLCASSLDSWTTNEKLFFGSGTQLSVL.

This clonotype showed up just a few times. The chain employs TRBV19 and TRBJ1-5; D not certain. The CDR3 has 15 amino acids. Trimming took 0 bases from V and 4 from J, leaving 10 bases between them. The germline gives CDR1 LNHDA, CDR2 SQIVND (reference sequence). The CDR3, as DNA: TGTGCCAGTAGTATAGATCTGGTACGGAATCAGCCCCAGCATTTT. Amino acids: CASSIDLVRNQPQHF.

The chain combines TRBV12-5 with TRBJ1-6, with 7 bases matching TRBD1. The CDR3 sequence is 16 residues long. The germline gives CDR1 LGHNT, CDR2 FRNRAP. V was pared by 5 bases and J by 9 bases, with 13 bases of the junction left unmatched. CDR3 region: CASGAAFSGGGSPLHF. CDR3 DNA sequence: TGTGCTAGTGGTGCGGCTTTCTCAGGGGGGGGTTCACCCCTCCACTTT.

This clonotype has ten or more counts. J is TRBJ2-7 and V is TRBV20-1; D may match TRBD1 or TRBD2 (5 bases each). V lost 5 bases and J 5 bases, leaving 19 bases between the germline ends. The V gene's germline CDR1 is DFQATT and CDR2 SNEGSKA (reference sequence). The CDR3 is 14 amino acids. The CDR3 loop reads CSASRDPVPDEQYF. The CDR3 nucleotides read TGCAGTGCTTCCCGGGACCCCGTCCCTGACGAGCAGTACTTC.

At least ten counts were recorded for this clonotype. J is TRBJ2-7 and V is TRBV28; 8 bases agree with TRBD1. V was pared by 3 bases and J by 5 bases, with 6 bases of the junction left unmatched. The CDR3 is made up of 14 amino acids. Per the germline V gene, CDR1 is MDHEN and CDR2 is SYDVKM. The CDR3 nucleotides are TGTGCCAGCAGTTTTGCAGGGGGCGTCGACGAGCAGTACTTC. Protein: CASSFAGGVDEQYF.

This clonotype came up many times. J is TRBJ1-1 and V is TRBV20-1; 7 bases align to TRBD1. CDR3 length equals 15 residues. From germline, CDR1 is DFQATT and CDR2 SNEGSKA (reference sequence). V trimming: 3 bases; J trimming: 7 bases; junction bases outside the gene matches: 14. CDR3 protein: CSAREGSYRGGEAFF. CDR3 nucleotides: TGCAGTGCTAGGGAGGGGTCATACAGGGGCGGTGAAGCTTTCTTT.

The chain is built from TRBV10-1 and TRBJ2-3; no definite D call. The CDR3 has 13 residues. The V and J ends lost 3 bases and 4 bases respectively, with 8 bases between them. Germline-derived CDR1 and CDR2 are WNHNN and SYGVQD (reference sequence). The CDR3 DNA sequence: TGCGCCAGCAGTGATAGACCATCAGATACGCAGTATTTT. Protein: CASSDRPSDTQYF.

This clonotype has a handful of counts. J is TRBJ1-1 and V is TRBV27, with TRBD1 matching 10 bases. The V and J ends lost 5 bases and 11 bases, in that order; junction bases with no gene match: 11. The germline CDR1 and CDR2 sequences are MNHEY and SMNVEV (reference sequence). This CDR3 has 14 amino acids. CDR3 nucleotides: TGTGCCAGCAGTCGATCCCGGGACAGGGGAGGGGCTTTCTTT. This codes for CASSRSRDRGGAFF.

The chain joins TRBV9 to TRBJ2-1; D is perhaps TRBD2 (7 bases). Germline lookup yields CDR1 SGDLS and CDR2 YYNGEE. This CDR3 is built from 15 residues. The V and J ends lost 3 bases and 8 bases respectively, with 18 bases between them. CDR3 nucleotides: TGTGCCAGCAGCGGGGGGGGGGCTGGGGGGCATGAGCAGTTCTTC. It translates to CASSGGGAGGHEQFF. The whole variable domain, remainder taken from reference TRBV9 and TRBJ2-1, is DSGVTQTPKHLITATGQRVTLRCSPRSGDLSVYWYQQSLDQGLQFLIQYYNGEERAKGNILERFSAQQFPDLHSELNLSSLELGDSALYFCASSGGGAGGHEQFFGPGTRLTVL.

This clonotype was detected ten times or more. CDR3 bases: TGTGCCAGCAGCTTAGTAGGGTTAGGGACTGAAGCTTTCTTT. It is translated as CASSLVGLGTEAFF. V usage is TRBV7-9 and J usage is TRBJ1-1; no clear D. Germline values: CDR1 SEHNR, CDR2 FQNEAQ (reference sequence). This CDR3 contains 14 residues. Trimming removed 1 base from V and 5 bases from J, with 11 bases in between.

With respect to this clonotype: Sequence at one end of the junction differs from germline and may be a read error. The chain couples TRBV29-1 to TRBJ2-7, with 8 positions matching TRBD2. This CDR3 has 12 residues. CDR1 SQVTM and CDR2 ANQGSEA come from the germline V gene. The CDR3 DNA follows: TGCAGCGTTGGAGCGGGAGCTTACGGGCAGTACTTC. It encodes CSVGAGAYGQYF.

This clonotype came up many times. The J gene is TRBJ2-7, the V gene TRBV6-1; no reliable D call. V was shortened by 5 bases and J by 1 base, with 9 bases between the two germline ends. This CDR3 contains 13 residues. Per the germline V gene, CDR1 is MNHNS and CDR2 is SASEGT. Written as DNA, the CDR3 is TGTGCCAGCAGTTCTAGATCTTCCTACGAGCAGTACTTC. Its protein is CASSSRSSYEQYF.

This clonotype has a count of ten or more. The rearrangement links TRBV2 to TRBJ2-3; D possibly matches TRBD1 or TRBD2 (5 bases each). Germline V lookup: CDR1 SNHLY, CDR2 FYNNEI. Trimming cost V 0 bases and J 4 bases, with 11 bases left between them. The CDR3 has 15 residues. CDR3: CASSEAIRGADTQYF. The CDR3 DNA reads TGTGCCAGCAGTGAAGCGATCCGGGGCGCAGATACGCAGTATTTT. The entire variable domain, with the rest obtained from reference TRBV2 and TRBJ2-3, is as follows: EPEVTQTPSHQVTQMGQEVILRCVPISNHLYFYWYRQILGQKVEFLVSFYNNEISEKSEIFDDQFSVERPDGSNFTLKIRSTKLEDSAMYFCASSEAIRGADTQYFGPGTRLTVL.

The J gene is TRBJ2-1, the V gene TRBV11-2; 11 bases fit TRBD2. Trimming at V came to 3 bases and at J to 7 bases, leaving 11 bases not matched to a gene. Germline CDR1 and CDR2: SGHAT and FQNNGV. There are 17 residues in the CDR3. CDR3 sequence: CASSFRQTPSGRNEQFF. For the CDR3, the DNA is TGTGCCAGCAGCTTTCGCCAGACCCCTAGCGGGAGGAATGAGCAGTTCTTC.

This clonotype was recorded at least ten times. The chain is built from TRBV24-1 and TRBJ1-5; TRBD1 is a possible D gene (5 bases). The CDR3 is made up of 15 amino acids. In germline, CDR1 is KGHDR, CDR2 SFDVKD. V was shortened by 2 bases and J by 1 base, with 8 bases between the two germline ends. DNA of the CDR3: TGTGCCACCAGTGATTCGGGGGGAAGCAATCAGCCCCAGCATTTT. This gives the protein CATSDSGGSNQPQHF.

This clonotype was observed many times. The chain uses TRBV4-1 and TRBJ2-5, with D uncertain. The germline V gene encodes CDR1 MGHRA and CDR2 YSYEKL. Trimming shortened V by 4 bases and J by 5 bases, and 23 bases separated the two germline ends. The CDR3 extends over 17 amino acids. The DNA of the CDR3 is TGCGCCAGCAGCCCGAGAGACCTCATTCCGACATCTGAGACCCAGTACTTC. Residues: CASSPRDLIPTSETQYF.

This clonotype was picked up many times. The J gene is TRBJ2-2, the V gene TRBV12-3 or TRBV12-4, with TRBD2 matching 15 bases. The length of the CDR3 is 17 residues. J was trimmed by 7 bases and V by 5 bases; bases with no gene match: 8. This CDR3 reads CASSTRTSGRAHGELFF. CDR3 nucleotides: TGTGCCAGCAGTACCCGGACTAGCGGGAGGGCCCACGGGGAGCTGTTTTTT.

There are many counts of this clonotype. V gene TRBV27 combines with J gene TRBJ1-2; D is uncertain. Germline V lookup: CDR1 MNHEY, CDR2 SMNVEV (reference sequence). The CDR3 runs to 12 residues. V lost 6 bases, J lost 1 base, and 6 bases lay in between. This chain's CDR3 is CASSRGNYGYTF. As DNA, the CDR3 is TGTGCCAGCAGCCGCGGTAACTATGGCTACACCTTC.

V gene TRBV2 combines with J gene TRBJ2-5; D unresolved. This CDR3 region has 15 residues. Per germline, CDR1 SNHLY and CDR2 FYNNEI. The germline V and J ends were trimmed by 1 base and 5 bases, with 14 bases remaining between them. The CDR3 DNA sequence: TGTGCCAGCAGTGAAGATTTTTCAGGTGGGGAGACCCAGTACTTC. Translated, it gives CASSEDFSGGETQYF.